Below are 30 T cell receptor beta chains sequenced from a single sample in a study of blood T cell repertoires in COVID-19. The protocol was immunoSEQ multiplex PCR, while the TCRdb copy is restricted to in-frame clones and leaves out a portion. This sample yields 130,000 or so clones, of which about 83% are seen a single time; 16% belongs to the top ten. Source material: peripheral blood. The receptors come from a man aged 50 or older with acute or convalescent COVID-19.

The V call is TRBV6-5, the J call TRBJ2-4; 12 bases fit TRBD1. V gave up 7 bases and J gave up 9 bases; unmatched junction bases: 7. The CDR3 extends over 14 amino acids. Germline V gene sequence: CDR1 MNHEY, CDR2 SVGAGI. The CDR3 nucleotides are TGTGCCAGCATTCCGGGACAGGGGGCGGGCATTCAGTACTTC. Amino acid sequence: CASIPGQGAGIQYF.

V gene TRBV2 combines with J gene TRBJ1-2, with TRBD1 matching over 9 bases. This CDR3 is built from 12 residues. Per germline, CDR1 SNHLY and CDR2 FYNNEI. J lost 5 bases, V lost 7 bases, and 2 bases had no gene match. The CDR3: CASTGQGYGYTF. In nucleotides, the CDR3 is TGTGCCAGCACCGGACAGGGGTATGGCTACACCTTC.

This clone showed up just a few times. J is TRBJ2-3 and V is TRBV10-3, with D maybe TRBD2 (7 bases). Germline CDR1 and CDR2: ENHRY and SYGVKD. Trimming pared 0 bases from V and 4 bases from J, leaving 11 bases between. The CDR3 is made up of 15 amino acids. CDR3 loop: CAISESGGRPDTQYF. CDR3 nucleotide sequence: TGTGCCATCAGTGAGTCGGGGGGGCGACCAGATACGCAGTATTTT.

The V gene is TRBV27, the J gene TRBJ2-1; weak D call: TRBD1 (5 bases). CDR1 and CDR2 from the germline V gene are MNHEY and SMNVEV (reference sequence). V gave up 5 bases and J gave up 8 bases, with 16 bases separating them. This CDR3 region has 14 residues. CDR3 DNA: TGTGCCAGCAGTCCCCCTGGGCAGGGTGATGAGCAGTTCTTC. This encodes CASSPPGQGDEQFF.

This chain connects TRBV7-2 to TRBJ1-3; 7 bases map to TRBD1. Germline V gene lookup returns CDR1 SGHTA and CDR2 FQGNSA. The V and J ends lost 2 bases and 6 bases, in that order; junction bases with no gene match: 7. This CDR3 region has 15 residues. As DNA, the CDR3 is TGTGCCAGCAGCTTAACGCGGACAGGAGTAAACACCATATATTTT. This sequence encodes CASSLTRTGVNTIYF.

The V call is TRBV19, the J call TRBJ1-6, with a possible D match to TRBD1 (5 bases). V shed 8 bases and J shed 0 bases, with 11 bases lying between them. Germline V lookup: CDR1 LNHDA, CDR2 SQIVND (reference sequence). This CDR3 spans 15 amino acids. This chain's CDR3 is CASGHSSSYNSPLHF. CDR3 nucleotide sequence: TGTGCCAGTGGACACTCAAGCTCCTATAATTCACCCCTCCACTTT.

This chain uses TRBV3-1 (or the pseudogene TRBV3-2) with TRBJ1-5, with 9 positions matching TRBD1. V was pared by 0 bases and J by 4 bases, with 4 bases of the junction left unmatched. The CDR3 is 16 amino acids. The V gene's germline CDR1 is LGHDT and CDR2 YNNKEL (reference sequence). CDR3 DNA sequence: TGTGCCAGCAGCCAAGATCGAGGACAGGGGAATCAGCCCCAGCATTTT. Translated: CASSQDRGQGNQPQHF.

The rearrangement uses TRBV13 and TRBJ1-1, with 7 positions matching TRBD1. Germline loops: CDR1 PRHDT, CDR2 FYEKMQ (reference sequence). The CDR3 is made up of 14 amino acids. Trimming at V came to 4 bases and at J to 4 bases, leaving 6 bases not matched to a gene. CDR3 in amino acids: CASSSTGYVTEAFF. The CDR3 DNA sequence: TGTGCCAGCAGCTCGACAGGGTACGTCACTGAAGCTTTCTTT.

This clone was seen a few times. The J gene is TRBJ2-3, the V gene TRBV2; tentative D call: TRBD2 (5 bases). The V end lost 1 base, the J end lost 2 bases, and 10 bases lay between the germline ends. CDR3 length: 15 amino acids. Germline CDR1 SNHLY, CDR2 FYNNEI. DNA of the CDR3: TGTGCCAGCAGTGAAGGGAGGTGGGACACAGATACGCAGTATTTT. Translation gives CASSEGRWDTDTQYF.

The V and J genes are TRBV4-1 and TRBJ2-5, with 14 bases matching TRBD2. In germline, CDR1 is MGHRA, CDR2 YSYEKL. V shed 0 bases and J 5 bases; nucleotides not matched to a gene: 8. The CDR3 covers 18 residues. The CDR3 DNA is TGCGCCAGCAGCCAAGAGTTAGGACTAGCGGGGGGAAAGGAGACCCAGTACTTC. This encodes CASSQELGLAGGKETQYF.

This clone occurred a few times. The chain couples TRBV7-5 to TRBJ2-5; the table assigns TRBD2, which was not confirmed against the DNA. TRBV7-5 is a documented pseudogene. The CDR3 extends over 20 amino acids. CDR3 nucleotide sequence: TGTGCCAGAAGCTTAGCGCCGAGTGCTAGCGGGGGTCGGGACCAAGAGACCCAGTACTTC. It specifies CARSLAPSASGGRDQETQYF.

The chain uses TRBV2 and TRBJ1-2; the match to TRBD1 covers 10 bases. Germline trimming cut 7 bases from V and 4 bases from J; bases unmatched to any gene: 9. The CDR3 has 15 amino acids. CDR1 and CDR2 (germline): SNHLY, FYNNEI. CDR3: CASTLAGQGGYGYTF. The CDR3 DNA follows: TGTGCCAGCACCCTTGCCGGACAGGGGGGCTATGGCTACACCTTC.

DNA of the CDR3: TGTGCCAGCAGTTACAGGGGGTTTAATCAGCCCCAGCATTTT. Its translation: CASSYRGFNQPQHF. The V call is TRBV28, the J call TRBJ1-5; 8 positions agree with TRBD1. Germline V lookup: CDR1 MDHEN, CDR2 SYDVKM. The V gene end was trimmed by 4 bases and the J gene end by 4 bases; junction bases not matched to a gene: 3. The CDR3 covers 14 residues.

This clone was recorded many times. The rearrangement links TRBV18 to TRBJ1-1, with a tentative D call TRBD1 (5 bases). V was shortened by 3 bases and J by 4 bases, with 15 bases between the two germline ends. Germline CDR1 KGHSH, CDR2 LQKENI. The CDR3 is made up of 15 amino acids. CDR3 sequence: CASSPPGGVGTEAFF. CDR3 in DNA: TGTGCCAGCTCACCGCCTGGGGGGGTAGGCACTGAAGCTTTCTTT.

CDR3 DNA: TGTGCCAGCAGTTTATTCGCAGGGGGCTGGAATTCACCCCTCCACTTT. It encodes CASSLFAGGWNSPLHF. This sequence joins TRBV27 and TRBJ1-6; 8 bases fit TRBD1. The CDR3 runs 16 residues. The V gene end was trimmed by 1 base and the J gene end by 7 bases; junction bases not matched to a gene: 6. CDR1 is MNHEY, CDR2 SMNVEV, per germline (reference sequence).

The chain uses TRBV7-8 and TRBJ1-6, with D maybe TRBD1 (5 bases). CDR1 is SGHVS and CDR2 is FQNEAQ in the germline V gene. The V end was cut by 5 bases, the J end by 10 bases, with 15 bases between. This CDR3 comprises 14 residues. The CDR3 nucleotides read TGTGCCAGCAGCCCAGTCGTAGGGGAATCACCCCTCCACTTT. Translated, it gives CASSPVVGESPLHF.

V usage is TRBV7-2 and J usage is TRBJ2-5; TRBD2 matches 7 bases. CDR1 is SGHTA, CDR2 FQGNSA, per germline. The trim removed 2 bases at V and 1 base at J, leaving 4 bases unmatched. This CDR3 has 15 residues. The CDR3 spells CASSLIRTSQETQYF. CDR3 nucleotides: TGTGCCAGCAGCTTAATCCGGACTAGCCAAGAGACCCAGTACTTC.

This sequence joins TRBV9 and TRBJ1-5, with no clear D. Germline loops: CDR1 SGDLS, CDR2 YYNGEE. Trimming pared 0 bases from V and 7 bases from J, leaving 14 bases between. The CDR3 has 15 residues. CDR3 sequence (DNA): TGTGCCAGCAGCGTAGGTACGGGGTTAGGGCAGCCCCAGCATTTT. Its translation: CASSVGTGLGQPQHF.

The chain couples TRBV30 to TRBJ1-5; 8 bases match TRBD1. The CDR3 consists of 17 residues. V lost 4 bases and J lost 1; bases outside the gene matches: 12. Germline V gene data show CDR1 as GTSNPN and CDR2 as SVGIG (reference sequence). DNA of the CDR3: TGTGCCTGGACCCCGGCCGCAGGGGGCAAGAGCAATCAGCCCCAGCATTTT. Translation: CAWTPAAGGKSNQPQHF.

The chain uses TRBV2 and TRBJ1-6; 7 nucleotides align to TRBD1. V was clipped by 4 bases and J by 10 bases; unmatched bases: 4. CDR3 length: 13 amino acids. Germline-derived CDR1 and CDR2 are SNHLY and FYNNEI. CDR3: CASSVQGWSPLHF. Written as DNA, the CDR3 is TGTGCCAGCAGTGTACAGGGGTGGTCACCCCTCCACTTT.

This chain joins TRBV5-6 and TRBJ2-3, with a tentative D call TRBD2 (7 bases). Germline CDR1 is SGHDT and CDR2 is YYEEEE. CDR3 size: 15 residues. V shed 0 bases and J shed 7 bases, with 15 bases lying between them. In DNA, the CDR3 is TGTGCCAGCAGCTTGGAATATCGGGGGGCATATACGCAGTATTTT. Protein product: CASSLEYRGAYTQYF.

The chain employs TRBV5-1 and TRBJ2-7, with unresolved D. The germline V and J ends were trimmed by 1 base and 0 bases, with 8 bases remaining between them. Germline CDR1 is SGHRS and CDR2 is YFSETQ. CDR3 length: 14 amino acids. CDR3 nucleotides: TGCGCCAGCAGCTTGAGCGCGTACTCCTACGAGCAGTACTTC. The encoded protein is CASSLSAYSYEQYF.

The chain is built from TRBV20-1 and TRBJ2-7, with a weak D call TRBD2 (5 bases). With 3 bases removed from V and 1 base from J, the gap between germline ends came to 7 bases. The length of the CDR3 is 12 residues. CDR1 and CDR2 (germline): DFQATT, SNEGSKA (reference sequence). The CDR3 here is CSASPGSYEQYF. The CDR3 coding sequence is TGCAGTGCTAGTCCGGGATCCTACGAGCAGTACTTC.

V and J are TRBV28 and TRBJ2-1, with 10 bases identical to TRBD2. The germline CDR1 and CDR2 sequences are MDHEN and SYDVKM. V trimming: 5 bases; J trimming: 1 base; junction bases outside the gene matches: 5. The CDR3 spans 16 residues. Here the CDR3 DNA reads TGTGCCAGCAGTCAAAGCGGGGGGGTATCCTACAATGAGCAGTTCTTC. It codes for CASSQSGGVSYNEQFF. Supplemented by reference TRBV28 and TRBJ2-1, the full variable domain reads DVKVTQSSRYLVKRTGEKVFLECVQDMDHENMFWYRQDPGLGLRLIYFSYDVKMKEKGDIPEGYSVSREKKERFSLILESASTNQTSMYLCASSQSGGVSYNEQFFGPGTRLTVL.

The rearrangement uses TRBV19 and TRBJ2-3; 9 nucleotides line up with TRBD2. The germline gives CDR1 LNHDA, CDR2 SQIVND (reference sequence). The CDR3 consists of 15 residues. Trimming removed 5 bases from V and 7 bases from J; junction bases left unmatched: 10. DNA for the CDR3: TGTGCCAGTAGTCAGGGCGGGGGGGGCATATATACGCAGTATTTT. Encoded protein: CASSQGGGGIYTQYF.

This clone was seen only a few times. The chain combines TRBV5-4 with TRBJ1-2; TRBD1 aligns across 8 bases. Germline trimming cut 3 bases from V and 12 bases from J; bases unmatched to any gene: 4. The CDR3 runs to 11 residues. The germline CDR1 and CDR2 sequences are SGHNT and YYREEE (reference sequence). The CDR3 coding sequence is TGTGCCAGCAGCTCCTTGACAGGGGACACCTTC. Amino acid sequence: CASSSLTGDTF.

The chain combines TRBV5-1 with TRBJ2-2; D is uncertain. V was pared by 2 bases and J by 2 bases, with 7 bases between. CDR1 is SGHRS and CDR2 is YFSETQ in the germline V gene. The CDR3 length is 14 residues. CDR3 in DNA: TGCGCCAGCAGCTTCTCCGGTAACACCGGGGAGCTGTTTTTT. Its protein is CASSFSGNTGELFF.

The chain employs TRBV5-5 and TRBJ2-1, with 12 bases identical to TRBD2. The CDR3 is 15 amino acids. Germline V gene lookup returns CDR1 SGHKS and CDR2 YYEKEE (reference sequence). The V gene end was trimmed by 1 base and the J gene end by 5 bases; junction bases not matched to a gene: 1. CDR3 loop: CASSLTSGGNNEQFF. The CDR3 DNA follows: TGTGCCAGCAGCTTGACTAGCGGGGGGAACAATGAGCAGTTCTTC.

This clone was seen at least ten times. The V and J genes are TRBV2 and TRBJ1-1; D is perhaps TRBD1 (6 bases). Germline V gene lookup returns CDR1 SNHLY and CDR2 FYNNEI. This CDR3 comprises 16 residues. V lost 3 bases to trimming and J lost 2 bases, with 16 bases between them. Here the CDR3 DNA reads TGTGCCAGCAGTGATCAGGGGATTCAAGGAAACACTGAAGCTTTCTTT. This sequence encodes CASSDQGIQGNTEAFF.

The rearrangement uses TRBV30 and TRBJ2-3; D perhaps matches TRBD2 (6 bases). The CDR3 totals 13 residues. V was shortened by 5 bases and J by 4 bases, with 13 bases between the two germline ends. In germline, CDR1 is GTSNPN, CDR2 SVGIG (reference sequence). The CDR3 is CAWARGISDTQYF. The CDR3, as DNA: TGTGCCTGGGCTCGCGGGATCTCAGATACGCAGTATTTT.